This record concerns one T cell receptor (beta chain) sequence. Its matching antigen is unknown. This sample is part of a study of T cells in Graves' hyperthyroidism and ophthalmopathy. Study outcomes and limitations: Stable hyperthyroidism and ophthalmopathy were separated using 13 V-J signatures.

Ophthalmopathy cases scored 3 or more on the Clinical Activity Score and 4 or more on NOSPECS grade, with duration below 3 months. Based on clinical symptoms, serum thyroxine and TRAb, thyroid ultrasound and orbital computed tomography, diagnoses were reached. Germline CDR1 MNHNS, CDR2 SASEGT. Trimming shortened V by 4 bases and J by 5 bases, and 15 bases separated the two germline ends. This CDR3 comprises 15 residues. Authors of the study amplified TCR beta CDR3 regions from RNA transcripts. With the HTBI primer set, the TCR CDR3 went through a first round of RT-PCR. TCRdb analysed the multiplex PCR reads with MiXCR anew, one entry per CDR3 protein. The sample has about 300,000 distinct CDR3 sequences; roughly a fifth are singletons.

V and J are TRBV6-1 and TRBJ2-1, with D tentatively TRBD1 (6 bases). The sample was blood. The TCR sequence derives from a man over 45 with Graves' ophthalmopathy. The CDR3 protein is CASSVAGVWNNEQFF. DNA of the CDR3: TGTGCCAGCAGTGTGGCAGGGGTCTGGAACAATGAGCAGTTCTTC.